This record covers a single TCR beta chain. Its specificity is unknown. The collection from each donor was one heparinised blood draw averaging about 110 mL. CD4+ naive, central memory, regulatory and stem cell-like memory cells were sorted via CD45RO/CCR7/CD25/CD127/CD95/CD27. Purity exceeding 95% was reached by all sorted populations. These data come from a study of beta chain features in type 1 diabetes. Overall study results and limits: There was a moderate but significant shortening of TCRB CDR3s in all four CD4+ subsets of Type 1 diabetes patients.

Expressed TCRB transcripts were sequenced, since all the RNA that had been isolated was reverse transcribed. Method: immunoSEQ multiplex PCR; TCRdb's copy keeps in-frame clones and lacks some. Of 150,000 to 200,000 clones in the sample, 63% were seen once. The sample consisted of naive CD4+ T cells from blood. The sequence came from a man aged 25 to 40 with type 1 diabetes.

CDR3 sequence reads: CASSPGQVKETQYF. The CDR3 DNA reads TGCGCCAGCAGCCCGGGACAAGTCAAAGAGACCCAGTACTTC. The chain couples TRBV5-1 to TRBJ2-5, with D possibly being TRBD1 (6 bases). CDR3 length: 14 amino acids. Trimming stripped 4 bases from V and 3 bases from J, with 13 bases between. CDR1 and CDR2 from the germline V gene are SGHRS and YFSETQ.